These T cell receptor beta chains were read from a single sample in a study of vaccination effects on CD4 cells after COVID-19. Clones were sequenced by immunoSEQ multiplex PCR, and TCRdb holds only the in-frame ones, with some missing. The sample holds about 14,000 clones, roughly 72% seen once. Their antigen targets remain unknown. The sample in question was CD4+ T cells from PBMCs cultured with SARS-CoV-2 spike peptides, obtained after COVID-19 vaccination. The receptor source for this set is a human donor who received a COVID-19 vaccine. Both conserved end residues are part of each CDR3. Each record gives: J gene, D gene, V gene, clone size, CDR3 DNA, CDR3 protein. A D gene is named only where the DNA matches it firmly. Clone sizes are given selectively: once, few, many, or a class where the clone is expanded.

J gene: TRBJ1-4
D gene: NA
V gene: TRBV5-1
clone size: NA
CDR3 DNA: TGCGCCAGCAGCTCCGGACAGAAGAATGAAAAACTGTTTTTT
CDR3 protein: CASSSGQKNEKLFF

J gene: TRBJ2-2
D gene: NA
V gene: TRBV19
clone size: once
CDR3 DNA: TGTGCCAGTAGTATCCAGCCGGGGGTCCGTAGCACCGGGGAGCTGTTTTTT
CDR3 protein: CASSIQPGVRSTGELFF

J gene: TRBJ2-7
D gene: NA
V gene: TRBV10-3
clone size: NA
CDR3 DNA: TGTGCCATCAGCCGAGAACGTTGGGCCTTGGGGTACTTC
CDR3 protein: CAISRERWALGYF

J gene: TRBJ2-7
D gene: TRBD1
V gene: TRBV5-5
clone size: NA
CDR3 DNA: TGTGCCAGCAGCTTGGTCCGGTCGACAGGGAGCTCCTACGAGCAGTACTTC
CDR3 protein: CASSLVRSTGSSYEQYF

J gene: TRBJ2-3
D gene: NA
V gene: TRBV27
clone size: NA
CDR3 DNA: TGTGCCAGCAGTTTAAGAGGGCAGTTGTCCACAGATACGCAGTATTTT
CDR3 protein: CASSLRGQLSTDTQYF

J gene: TRBJ1-3
D gene: TRBD1
V gene: TRBV6-5
clone size: NA
CDR3 DNA: TGTGCCAGCAGTTCTGGGACAGGGGCTGGAAACACCATATATTTT
CDR3 protein: CASSSGTGAGNTIYF

J gene: TRBJ2-2
D gene: TRBD1
V gene: TRBV7-7
clone size: few
CDR3 DNA: TGTGCTAGCAGCCTAGGGGGCCGGACCGGGGAGCTGTTTTTT
CDR3 protein: CASSLGGRTGELFF

J gene: TRBJ2-5
D gene: TRBD2
V gene: TRBV29-1
clone size: NA
CDR3 DNA: TGCAGCGTTGAAGATCTCGGGGGGCAAGAGACCCAGTACTTC
CDR3 protein: CSVEDLGGQETQYF

J gene: TRBJ1-5
D gene: NA
V gene: TRBV29-1
clone size: NA
CDR3 DNA: TGCAGCGTGCGCACAGGTAGCAATCAGCCCCAGCATTTT
CDR3 protein: CSVRTGSNQPQHF

J gene: TRBJ2-7
D gene: NA
V gene: TRBV30
clone size: NA
CDR3 DNA: TGTGCCTGGAGTGTTTCCTACGAGCAGTACTTC
CDR3 protein: CAWSVSYEQYF

J gene: TRBJ1-1
D gene: TRBD1
V gene: TRBV6-5
clone size: NA
CDR3 DNA: TGTGCCAGTCAACGACAGGGGTACACTGAAGCTTTCTTT
CDR3 protein: CASQRQGYTEAFF

J gene: TRBJ2-7
D gene: NA
V gene: TRBV6-5
clone size: few
CDR3 DNA: TGTGCCAGCAGTTACTCGATGGTTGGTATATCCTACGAGCAGTACTTC
CDR3 protein: CASSYSMVGISYEQYF

J gene: TRBJ2-3
D gene: TRBD1
V gene: TRBV2
clone size: NA
CDR3 DNA: TGTGCCAGCAGTGATTCGACAGGGGTGACAGATACGCAGTATTTT
CDR3 protein: CASSDSTGVTDTQYF

J gene: TRBJ2-2
D gene: NA
V gene: TRBV27
clone size: NA
CDR3 DNA: TGTGCCAGCAGTTTTAGGATCGGGGAGCTGTTTTTT
CDR3 protein: CASSFRIGELFF

J gene: TRBJ1-2
D gene: NA
V gene: TRBV19
clone size: NA
CDR3 DNA: TGTGCCAGTAGTATCGAAGGGCATGGCTACACCTTC
CDR3 protein: CASSIEGHGYTF

J gene: TRBJ2-7
D gene: NA
V gene: TRBV7-8
clone size: few
CDR3 DNA: TGTGCCAGCAGCCGCCACTACGAGCAGTACTTC
CDR3 protein: CASSRHYEQYF

J gene: TRBJ2-5
D gene: TRBD2
V gene: TRBV5-1
clone size: NA
CDR3 DNA: TGCGCCAGCAGCCTGGGCGCGGGGGGTAGGCAAGAGACCCAGTACTTC
CDR3 protein: CASSLGAGGRQETQYF

J gene: TRBJ2-3
D gene: NA
V gene: TRBV19
clone size: few
CDR3 DNA: TGTGCCAGTAGTAGGAGGACAGATACGCAGTATTTT
CDR3 protein: CASSRRTDTQYF

J gene: TRBJ2-1
D gene: NA
V gene: TRBV6-2/TRBV6-3
clone size: NA
CDR3 DNA: TGTGCCAGCAGTTACGTACACCATGAGCAGTTCTTC
CDR3 protein: CASSYVHHEQFF

J gene: TRBJ1-2
D gene: NA
V gene: TRBV3-1/TRBV3-2
clone size: few
CDR3 DNA: TGTGCCAGCAGCCAAGATCGGGACATCGGTCCTACCTATGGCTACACCTTC
CDR3 protein: CASSQDRDIGPTYGYTF

J gene: TRBJ2-5
D gene: TRBD2
V gene: TRBV29-1
clone size: NA
CDR3 DNA: TGCAGCGTTGAGGTTGCGACTAGCGGGCTCCAGTACTTC
CDR3 protein: CSVEVATSGLQYF

J gene: TRBJ2-1
D gene: TRBD2
V gene: TRBV24-1
clone size: NA
CDR3 DNA: TGTGCCACCAGTCAGATCAGGACTAGCGGTATCAATGAGCAGTTCTTC
CDR3 protein: CATSQIRTSGINEQFF

J gene: TRBJ2-1
D gene: NA
V gene: TRBV7-9
clone size: NA
CDR3 DNA: TGTGCCTACCCGGGTGACGGGCAGTTCTTC
CDR3 protein: CAYPGDGQFF

J gene: TRBJ1-1
D gene: NA
V gene: TRBV5-1
clone size: NA
CDR3 DNA: TGCGCCAGCAGCTTGACAGTGAACACTGAAGCTTTCTTT
CDR3 protein: CASSLTVNTEAFF